This is a list of T cell receptor beta chains from one sample in a study of graft-versus-host responses after intestinal transplantation. Data came from immunoSEQ multiplex PCR; TCRdb stores just in-frame clones and leaves some out. Of 90,000 to 120,000 clones listed, 80% to 90% are singletons. No antigen has been identified for these receptors. The sequenced sample was unstimulated CD4+ T cells sorted from spleen or lymph node cells, obtained before transplant. Receptors were obtained from a human donor who was the organ donor for an intestinal transplant. Each CDR3 is given with its conserved first and last residue. The D gene is left open where the match is weak. Some rows have no size entry. The others give once, few or many, or a class for an expanded clone.

d_gene,abundance,len,v_gene,j_gene,CDR3aa,CDR3nt
TRBD1,.,11,TRBV20-1,TRBJ1-2,CSPGQGYGYTF,TGCAGTCCGGGACAGGGCTATGGCTACACCTTC
TRBD2,.,17,TRBV6-1,TRBJ2-3,CASSEPPWAGGTDTQYF,TGTGCCAGCAGTGAACCCCCCTGGGCGGGGGGCACAGATACGCAGTATTTT
TRBD1,.,15,TRBV27,TRBJ1-2,CASRQRQGADYGYTF,TGTGCCAGCAGACAACGACAGGGCGCTGACTATGGCTACACCTTC
.,.,13,TRBV11-2,TRBJ2-3,CASRLTGADTQYF,TGTGCCAGCAGACTGACAGGAGCAGATACGCAGTATTTT
.,.,16,TRBV25-1,TRBJ2-7,CASSEPEGKGGYEQYF,TGTGCCAGCAGTGAACCAGAGGGGAAGGGTGGCTACGAGCAGTACTTC
.,medium-sized,14,TRBV14,TRBJ1-4,CASSPRWAGEKLFF,TGTGCCAGCAGCCCTCGGTGGGCAGGTGAAAAACTGTTTTTT
.,.,16,TRBV2,TRBJ1-5,CASLTENLGSNQPQHF,TGTGCCAGCCTGACAGAAAATCTAGGAAGCAATCAGCCCCAGCATTTT
TRBD1,.,15,TRBV6-6,TRBJ2-7,CASSSGGTGFYEQYF,TGTGCCAGCAGCTCCGGCGGGACAGGATTCTACGAGCAGTACTTC
.,.,14,TRBV19,TRBJ1-4,CASTPGATEGKLFF,TGTGCCAGTACCCCAGGGGCCACTGAGGGAAAACTGTTTTTT
.,.,14,TRBV11-2,TRBJ1-3,CASSLGAGTRTIYF,TGTGCCAGCAGCTTAGGAGCCGGGACTCGAACCATATATTTT
.,.,19,TRBV19,TRBJ1-1,CASSTSSRTFRAGYTEAFF,TGTGCCAGTAGTACATCAAGTAGAACCTTCAGGGCGGGTTACACTGAAGCTTTCTTT
.,.,14,TRBV4-1,TRBJ1-2,CASSQEGRAYGYTF,TGCGCCAGCAGCCAAGAAGGCAGAGCCTATGGCTACACCTTC
.,.,14,TRBV7-3,TRBJ2-1,CASSFSGDYNEQFF,TGTGCCAGCAGCTTCTCAGGGGATTACAATGAGCAGTTCTTC
.,.,15,TRBV10-3,TRBJ1-1,CAISESGHRNTEAFF,TGTGCCATCAGTGAGAGTGGTCACCGGAACACTGAAGCTTTCTTT
TRBD2,.,14,TRBV6-6,TRBJ2-1,CATTGTSAYNEQFF,TGTGCCACTACCGGGACTAGCGCCTACAATGAGCAGTTCTTC
TRBD1,.,15,TRBV29-1,TRBJ1-2,CSAGTGRNVNYGYTF,TGCAGCGCCGGGACAGGGCGAAATGTCAACTATGGCTACACCTTC
.,.,13,TRBV5-1,TRBJ2-7,CASSHPQAYEQYF,TGCGCCAGCAGCCACCCCCAGGCCTACGAGCAGTACTTC
.,.,12,TRBV2,TRBJ1-2,CASSWENYGYTF,TGTGCCAGCAGTTGGGAAAACTATGGCTACACCTTC
.,.,14,TRBV5-1,TRBJ2-2,CASSLDQGCGELFF,TGCGCCAGCAGCTTGGATCAGGGGTGCGGGGAGCTGTTTTTT
.,.,15,TRBV6-6,TRBJ2-3,CASGGSTGLTDTQYF,TGTGCCAGCGGGGGCTCAACAGGGCTGACAGATACGCAGTATTTT
.,.,15,TRBV18,TRBJ2-1,CASSPARGANNEQFF,TGTGCCAGCTCACCAGCGAGGGGGGCGAACAATGAGCAGTTCTTC
.,.,14,TRBV6-5,TRBJ1-1,CASRIRGQGTEAFF,TGTGCCAGCAGAATCAGGGGCCAGGGGACTGAAGCTTTCTTT
TRBD1,once,15,TRBV19,TRBJ1-1,CASSIKNRGGTEAFF,TGTGCCAGTAGTATAAAGAACAGGGGGGGCACTGAAGCTTTCTTT
.,.,14,TRBV4-1,TRBJ2-3,CASSQDYGTDTQYF,TGCGCCAGCAGCCAAGATTACGGCACAGATACGCAGTATTTT
.,.,13,TRBV19,TRBJ2-4,CASSRPGKNIQYF,TGTGCCAGTAGTCGGCCCGGCAAAAACATTCAGTACTTC
.,once,11,TRBV11-2,TRBJ2-1,CASSLAFEQFF,TGTGCCAGCAGCCTAGCTTTCGAGCAGTTCTTC
TRBD1,few,17,TRBV5-4,TRBJ2-5,CASSLRGPARGGETQYF,TGTGCCAGCAGCTTGAGGGGGCCGGCGAGAGGTGGAGAGACCCAGTACTTC
.,.,15,TRBV30,TRBJ2-7,CAWSVRNRPSYEQYF,TGTGCCTGGAGTGTACGAAACCGACCCTCCTACGAGCAGTACTTC
.,.,14,TRBV10-1,TRBJ2-2,CASSVGGQHRGAVF,TGCGCCAGCAGTGTTGGGGGCCAACACCGGGGAGCTGTTTTT
TRBD1,.,14,TRBV29-1,TRBJ2-2,CSVVGTANTGELFF,TGCAGCGTTGTCGGGACAGCGAACACCGGGGAGCTGTTTTTT
.,.,16,TRBV6-1,TRBJ2-2,CASSAIGRTISGELFF,TGTGCCAGCAGTGCGATAGGCAGAACAATCTCCGGGGAGCTGTTTTTT
.,.,16,TRBV27,TRBJ2-7,CASSFDPTGPGDEQYF,TGTGCCAGCAGTTTCGACCCGACAGGCCCCGGCGACGAGCAGTACTTC
TRBD1,.,13,TRBV18,TRBJ1-4,CASSQGAGEKLFF,TGTGCCAGCTCCCAGGGGGCGGGTGAAAAACTGTTTTTT
.,.,15,TRBV6-5,TRBJ2-2,CASSYSGVRGRELFF,TGTGCCAGCAGTTACTCGGGGGTGAGGGGCAGGGAGCTGTTTTTT
.,.,15,TRBV30,TRBJ2-3,CAWSVQPSSTDTQYF,TGTGCCTGGAGTGTACAGCCGTCTAGCACAGATACGCAGTATTTT
.,.,15,TRBV7-9,TRBJ2-4,CASSYGLGAKNIQYF,TGTGCCAGCAGCTACGGCCTAGGCGCCAAAAACATTCAGTACTTC
TRBD1,.,15,TRBV27,TRBJ1-6,CASSPVGGQGAPLHF,TGTGCCAGCAGTCCCGTCGGGGGACAGGGGGCACCCCTCCACTTT
TRBD1,.,16,TRBV19,TRBJ1-6,CASSSRPTGGVSPLHF,TGTGCCAGTAGTAGCCGCCCGACAGGGGGGGTTTCACCCCTCCACTTT
.,.,12,TRBV28,TRBJ1-2,CASNYLSGGYTF,TGTGCCAGCAATTACCTATCCGGAGGCTACACCTTC
.,.,11,TRBV30,TRBJ1-3,CAWREGNTIYF,TGTGCCTGGAGGGAAGGCAACACCATATATTTT
TRBD1,.,17,TRBV19,TRBJ1-4,CASSKGIPGQINEKLFF,TGTGCCAGTAGTAAAGGGATCCCGGGACAGATTAATGAAAAACTGTTTTTT
.,.,17,TRBV4-1,TRBJ2-1,CASSQEGWTPAHNEQFF,TGCGCCAGCAGCCAAGAAGGCTGGACTCCTGCCCACAATGAGCAGTTCTTC
TRBD1,.,14,TRBV18,TRBJ2-7,CASSPGTASYEQYF,TGTGCCAGCTCACCAGGGACAGCCTCCTACGAGCAGTACTTC
.,.,14,TRBV6-5,TRBJ1-1,CASSYSAGRTEAFF,TGTGCCAGCAGTTACTCGGCCGGGAGGACTGAAGCTTTCTTT
.,few,14,TRBV4-1,TRBJ1-1,CASSQDRPNTEAFF,TGCGCCAGCAGCCAAGATAGGCCGAACACTGAAGCTTTCTTT
TRBD1,.,15,TRBV6-5,TRBJ2-3,CASRLQGSSTDTQYF,TGTGCCAGCAGGCTACAGGGGTCGTCTACAGATACGCAGTATTTT
.,.,13,TRBV4-1,TRBJ1-6,CASSQYRDSPLHF,TGCGCCAGCAGCCAATACAGGGATTCACCCCTCCACTTT
TRBD1,.,15,TRBV12-5,TRBJ2-1,CASGANRDRGRGQFF,TGTGCTAGTGGTGCGAACCGGGACAGGGGGAGGGGGCAGTTCTTC
.,.,16,TRBV11-2,TRBJ2-2,CASSLAASVWTGELFF,TGTGCCAGCAGCTTAGCCGCTAGCGTTTGGACCGGGGAGCTGTTTTTT